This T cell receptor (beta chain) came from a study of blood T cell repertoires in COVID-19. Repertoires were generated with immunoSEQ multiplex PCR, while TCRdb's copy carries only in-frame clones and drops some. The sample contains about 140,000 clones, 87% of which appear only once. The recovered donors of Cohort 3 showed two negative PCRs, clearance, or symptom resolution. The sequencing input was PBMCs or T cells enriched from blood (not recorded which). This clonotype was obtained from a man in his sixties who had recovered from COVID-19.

In DNA, the CDR3 is TGTGCCAGTAGTACGACAGTTCAGAGCTCTGGAAACACCATATATTTT. Its translation is CASSTTVQSSGNTIYF. This sequence joins TRBV19 and TRBJ1-3, with D possibly matching TRBD1 (5 bases). The CDR3 has 16 residues. Germline CDR1 is LNHDA and CDR2 is SQIVND (reference sequence). With 4 bases removed from V and 0 bases from J, the gap between germline ends came to 13 bases.